This T cell receptor (beta chain) appears in the sequencing data of a study of blood T cell repertoires in COVID-19. Overall study: Sites across the United States, Italy and Spain contributed samples from acute and convalescent COVID-19. The analysed material was cDNA or gDNA that came from T cells, B-cell-depleted T cells, or PBMCs.

The CDR3 covers 15 residues. Germline V gives CDR1 SGHAT, CDR2 FQNNGV. Trimming left V 6 bases short and J 6 bases short, with 21 bases between. In the original processing: Reference gene primer amplification gave estimated nucleated cell counts. TCRdb keeps only in-frame clones here, not all; method: immunoSEQ multiplex PCR. For V, J and clone size, that table is used; D and trimming come from the DNA. The sample lists around 50,000 clones; roughly 82% were seen once. The source of this sequence is a woman older than 75 with acute or convalescent COVID-19. The chain has TRBV11-2 and TRBJ2-7; the D gene is possibly TRBD1 (6 bases). The sequenced material came from peripheral blood. This chain's CDR3 is CASSFRANRAAEQYF. The CDR3 region has the DNA TGTGCCAGCAGTTTTCGAGCTAACAGGGCGGCCGAGCAGTACTTC.